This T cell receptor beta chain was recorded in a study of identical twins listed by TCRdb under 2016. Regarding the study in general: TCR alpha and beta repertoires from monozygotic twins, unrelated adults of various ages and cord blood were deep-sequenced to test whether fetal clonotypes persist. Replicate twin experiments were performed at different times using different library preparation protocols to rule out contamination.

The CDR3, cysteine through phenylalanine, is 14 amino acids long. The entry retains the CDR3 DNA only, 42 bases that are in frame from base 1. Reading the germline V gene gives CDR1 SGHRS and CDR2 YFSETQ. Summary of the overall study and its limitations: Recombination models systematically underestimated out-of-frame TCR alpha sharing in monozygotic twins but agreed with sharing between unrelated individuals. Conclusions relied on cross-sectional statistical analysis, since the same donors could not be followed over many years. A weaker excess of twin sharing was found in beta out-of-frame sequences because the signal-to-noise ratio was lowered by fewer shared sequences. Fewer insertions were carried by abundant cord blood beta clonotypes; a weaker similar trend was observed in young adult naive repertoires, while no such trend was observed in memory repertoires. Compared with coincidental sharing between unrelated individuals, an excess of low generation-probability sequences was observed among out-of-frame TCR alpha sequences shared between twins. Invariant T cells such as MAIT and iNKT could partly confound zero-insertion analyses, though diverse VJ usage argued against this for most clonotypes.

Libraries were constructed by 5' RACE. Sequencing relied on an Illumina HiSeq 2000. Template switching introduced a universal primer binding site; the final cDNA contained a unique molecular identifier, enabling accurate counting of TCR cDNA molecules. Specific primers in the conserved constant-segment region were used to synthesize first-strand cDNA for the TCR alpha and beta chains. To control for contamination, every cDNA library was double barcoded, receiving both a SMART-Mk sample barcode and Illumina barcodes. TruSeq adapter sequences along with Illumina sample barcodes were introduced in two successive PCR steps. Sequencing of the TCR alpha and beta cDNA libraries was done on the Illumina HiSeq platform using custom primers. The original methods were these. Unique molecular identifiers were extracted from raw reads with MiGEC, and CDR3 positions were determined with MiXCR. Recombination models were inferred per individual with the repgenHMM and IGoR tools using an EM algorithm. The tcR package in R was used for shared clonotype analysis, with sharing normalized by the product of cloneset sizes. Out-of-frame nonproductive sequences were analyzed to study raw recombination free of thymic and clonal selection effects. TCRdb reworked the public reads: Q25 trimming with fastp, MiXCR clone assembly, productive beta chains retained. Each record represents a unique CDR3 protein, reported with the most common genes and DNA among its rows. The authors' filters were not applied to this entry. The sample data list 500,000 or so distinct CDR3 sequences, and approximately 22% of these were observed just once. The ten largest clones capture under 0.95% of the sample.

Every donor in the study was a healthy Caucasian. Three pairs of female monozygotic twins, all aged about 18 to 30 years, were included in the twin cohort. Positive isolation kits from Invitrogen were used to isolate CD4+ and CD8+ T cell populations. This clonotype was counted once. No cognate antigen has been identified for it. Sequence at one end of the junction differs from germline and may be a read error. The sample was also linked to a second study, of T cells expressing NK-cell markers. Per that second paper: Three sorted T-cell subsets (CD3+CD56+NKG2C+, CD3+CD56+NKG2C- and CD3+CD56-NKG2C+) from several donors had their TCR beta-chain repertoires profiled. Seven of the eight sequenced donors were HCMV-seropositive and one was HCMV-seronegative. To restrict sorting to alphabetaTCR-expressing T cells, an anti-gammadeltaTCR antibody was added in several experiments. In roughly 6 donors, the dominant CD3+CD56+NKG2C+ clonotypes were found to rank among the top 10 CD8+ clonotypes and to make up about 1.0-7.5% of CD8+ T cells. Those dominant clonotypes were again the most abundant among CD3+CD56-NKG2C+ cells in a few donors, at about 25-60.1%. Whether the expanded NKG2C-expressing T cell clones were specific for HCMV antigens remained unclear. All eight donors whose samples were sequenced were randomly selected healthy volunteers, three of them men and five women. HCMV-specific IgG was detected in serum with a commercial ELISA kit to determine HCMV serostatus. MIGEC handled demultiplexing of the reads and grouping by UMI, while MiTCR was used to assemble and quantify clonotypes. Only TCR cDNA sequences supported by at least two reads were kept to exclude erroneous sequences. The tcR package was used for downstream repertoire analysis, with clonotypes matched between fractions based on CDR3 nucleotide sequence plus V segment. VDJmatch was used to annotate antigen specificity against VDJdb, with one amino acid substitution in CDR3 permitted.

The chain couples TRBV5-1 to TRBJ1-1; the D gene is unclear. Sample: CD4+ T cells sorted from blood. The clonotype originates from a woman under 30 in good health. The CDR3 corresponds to CARSLVWLNTEAFF. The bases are TGCGCCAGGAGCTTAGTTTGGCTGAACACTGAAGCTTTCTTT.